Listed here are 18 T cell receptor beta chains from one sample, sequenced in a study of shared clonotypes between healthy human individuals. The naive CD8 subset, CD45RO-negative cells positively selected for CCR7, excluded terminally differentiated effector memory CD45RA+ cells. TCRdb keeps only in-frame clones here, not all; method: immunoSEQ multiplex PCR. The sample records about 750,000 clones, nearly 95% being singletons. The source material was naive CD8+ T cells sorted from blood. The receptor set was obtained from a man aged 30-40 years in good health.

V is TRBV4-1 and J is TRBJ2-7; D perhaps matches TRBD1 (6 bases). Between the trimmed V and J ends, which lost 3 bases and 3 bases, there was a span of 15 bases. This CDR3 contains 15 residues. Germline CDR1 reads MGHRA; CDR2 reads YSYEKL. The CDR3 DNA sequence: TGCGCCAGCAGCCAGGCCGGTGGGACACTCTACGAGCAGTACTTC. It translates to CASSQAGGTLYEQYF.

This rearrangement joins TRBV5-5 to TRBJ1-1, with D possibly TRBD1 on 6 matching bases. Trimming took 4 bases from V and 0 from J, leaving 22 bases between them. In germline, CDR1 is SGHKS, CDR2 YYEKEE (reference sequence). The CDR3 runs 18 residues. The DNA for the CDR3 is TGTGCCAGCAGCCAGTTCGGACAGCCAATAGAGGTGAACACTGAAGCTTTCTTT. Protein sequence: CASSQFGQPIEVNTEAFF. The full variable domain, rest sourced from reference TRBV5-5 and TRBJ1-1, is DAGVTQSPTHLIKTRGQQVTLRCSPISGHKSVSWYQQVLGQGPQFIFQYYEKEERGRGNFPDRFSARQFPNYSSELNVNALLLGDSALYLCASSQFGQPIEVNTEAFFGQGTRLTVV.

This chain connects TRBV4-1 to TRBJ2-1, with D possibly being TRBD2 (7 bases). The CDR3 has 16 amino acids. V was shortened by 0 bases and J by 5 bases, with 14 bases between the two germline ends. Germline CDR1 MGHRA, CDR2 YSYEKL. CDR3 protein: CASSQEGGAINNEQFF. DNA for the CDR3: TGCGCCAGCAGCCAAGAAGGGGGGGCTATCAACAATGAGCAGTTCTTC.

Here the CDR3 reads CASSLAGRQPQHF. CDR3 nucleotides: TGTGCCAGCAGTTTGGCGGGTCGGCAGCCCCAGCATTTT. This rearrangement joins TRBV27 to TRBJ1-5, with unresolved D. V dropped 3 bases and J dropped 7 bases, with 10 bases sitting between them. The CDR3 covers 13 residues. Germline CDR1 and CDR2: MNHEY and SMNVEV (reference sequence).

This clone was recorded a few times. The CDR3 DNA reads as TGTGCCAGCACGGGCACTGAAGCTTTCTTT. Its protein is CASTGTEAFF. The chain has TRBV6-6 and TRBJ1-1; D gene uncertain. Germline CDR1 MNHNY, CDR2 SVGAGI (reference sequence). The CDR3 extends over 10 amino acids. The V gene lost 7 bases and the J gene lost 4 bases, with 4 bases spanning the gap.

This chain joins TRBV11-2 and TRBJ2-4, with D maybe TRBD2 (6 bases). There are 17 residues in the CDR3. Germline V CDR1 and CDR2: SGHAT, FQNNGV. V was cut by 6 bases and J by 2 bases, with 20 bases left in between. The chain's CDR3 is CASRNQRGGGTKNIQYF. Here the CDR3 DNA reads TGTGCCAGCAGGAATCAACGAGGTGGGGGGACCAAAAACATTCAGTACTTC.

The chain has TRBV6-6 and TRBJ2-1; D is perhaps TRBD1 (5 bases). V was clipped by 2 bases and J by 4 bases, with 12 bases between them. CDR1 MNHNY and CDR2 SVGAGI come from the germline V gene (reference sequence). CDR3 size: 15 residues. CDR3 residues: CASSYGAREYNEQFF. CDR3 coding DNA: TGTGCCAGCAGTTACGGGGCCAGGGAATACAATGAGCAGTTCTTC.

Comment on this clone: The same CDR3 can be traced to other DNA sequences in this sample. The chain employs TRBV18 and TRBJ2-2; 8 bases are shared with TRBD1. Germline CDR1 reads KGHSH; CDR2 reads LQKENI. This CDR3 spans 14 amino acids. J was trimmed by 4 bases and V by 3 bases; bases with no gene match: 1. CDR3 bases: TGTGCCAGCTCACCCGGACAGGGCACCGGGGAGCTGTTTTTT. Translation gives CASSPGQGTGELFF.

The chain combines TRBV28 with TRBJ1-1; D ambiguous. CDR3 size: 15 residues. The germline V gene encodes CDR1 MDHEN and CDR2 SYDVKM. V was cut by 1 base and J by 1 base, with 10 bases left in between. This chain's CDR3 is CASSLLGQANTEAFF. The CDR3 nucleotides read TGTGCCAGCAGTTTATTGGGCCAAGCGAACACTGAAGCTTTCTTT.

This chain connects TRBV14 to TRBJ2-7, with D possibly TRBD2 on 6 matching bases. V lost 1 base and J 0 bases, leaving 16 bases between the germline ends. Germline CDR1 and CDR2: SGHDN and FVKESK. The CDR3 extends over 17 amino acids. This CDR3 reads CASSQVSRGYSSYEQYF. In nucleotides, the CDR3 is TGTGCCAGCAGCCAAGTTAGTCGGGGGTATAGCTCCTACGAGCAGTACTTC.

This clone appeared once. V and J are TRBV28 and TRBJ1-4; D unresolved. The ends were cut back, 7 bases at V and 0 bases at J, with 24 bases in the middle. The germline gives CDR1 MDHEN, CDR2 SYDVKM. The CDR3 is made up of 19 amino acids. The CDR3 reads CASMEGDTYYTATNEKLFF. CDR3 coding DNA: TGTGCCAGCATGGAGGGCGACACGTACTATACGGCAACTAATGAAAAACTGTTTTTT.

The rearrangement joins TRBV29-1 to TRBJ2-1; D is perhaps TRBD2 (6 bases). Trimming pared 4 bases from V and 5 bases from J, leaving 18 bases between. The CDR3 is 15 amino acids. CDR1 and CDR2 from the germline V gene are SQVTM and ANQGSEA. The CDR3 protein is CSVVGGETAHNEQFF. The CDR3 DNA reads as TGCAGCGTTGTAGGAGGGGAGACAGCCCACAATGAGCAGTTCTTC.

The chain uses TRBV13 and TRBJ2-6; D is ambiguous. V was trimmed by 8 bases and J by 1 base, leaving 18 bases between them. CDR1 PRHDT and CDR2 FYEKMQ come from the germline V gene (reference sequence). The CDR3 is made up of 17 amino acids. The CDR3 bases are TGTGCCAGCTCTTCCGACAAGCTGAGGTCTGGGGCCAACGTCCTGACTTTC. Translated: CASSSDKLRSGANVLTF.

This chain uses TRBV7-2 with TRBJ1-5, with 8 bases lining up with TRBD1. The CDR3 has 16 residues. V dropped 1 base and J dropped 4; count of bases not matched to a gene: 6. CDR1 and CDR2 (germline): SGHTA, FQGNSA. The CDR3 DNA sequence: TGTGCCAGCAGCTTAGAACCAGGGGGCAGTAATCAGCCCCAGCATTTT. Protein: CASSLEPGGSNQPQHF.

V is TRBV11-2 and J is TRBJ2-7, with D uncertain. With 5 bases removed from V and 4 bases from J, the gap between germline ends came to 12 bases. Per the germline V gene, CDR1 is SGHAT and CDR2 is FQNNGV. The CDR3 runs 13 residues. Here the CDR3 DNA reads TGTGCCAGCAGCCCCTCGGCGTTGTACGAGCAGTACTTC. Protein: CASSPSALYEQYF.

The chain carries TRBV7-9 and TRBJ2-7; D is unresolved. V lost 5 bases and J lost 0, with 11 bases in between. The germline gives CDR1 SEHNR, CDR2 FQNEAQ (reference sequence). The length of the CDR3 is 14 residues. CDR3 coding DNA: TGTGCCAGCAGCCCCCAGAGTAACTCCTACGAGCAGTACTTC. Protein product: CASSPQSNSYEQYF. Filled out from reference TRBV7-9 and TRBJ2-7, the complete variable domain reads DTGVSQNPRHKITKRGQNVTFRCDPISEHNRLYWYRQTLGQGPEFLTYFQNEAQLEKSRLLSDRFSAERPKGSFSTLEIQRTEQGDSAMYLCASSPQSNSYEQYFGPGTRLTVT.

This chain's CDR3 is CASSEATSYIDNEKLFF. The DNA of the CDR3 is TGTGCCAGCAGTGAAGCTACTAGTTACATCGATAATGAAAAACTGTTTTTT. The rearrangement uses TRBV2 and TRBJ1-4; D gene ambiguous. Germline-derived CDR1 and CDR2 are SNHLY and FYNNEI. Deletions cut 0 bases from V and 4 bases from J, with 15 bases between. The CDR3 covers 17 residues.

The chain combines TRBV28 with TRBJ2-7; unclear D gene. Trimming pared 5 bases from V and 7 bases from J, leaving 9 bases between. CDR1 is MDHEN, CDR2 SYDVKM, per germline. CDR3 length: 11 residues. The CDR3 DNA sequence: TGTGCCAGCAGTACTTTTAGGGAGCAGTACTTC. Protein: CASSTFREQYF.